Listed below are T cell receptor beta chains from one sample, sequenced in a study of shared T cell receptors in the human thymus. Produced via immunoSEQ multiplex PCR; TCRdb's table is partial and in-frame only. This sample has hundreds of thousands of clones, with roughly 90% found just once. The same data also went into a second study, on human thymus T cells.

The sample consisted of thymocytes. Every receptor here comes from a boy in the first two years of life with a congenital heart defect. The CDR3 runs from the conserved cysteine through the conserved F or W. A D gene is named only where the DNA matches it firmly. Clone size, where shown, is once, few, many, or a class for clones that have expanded.

NA	NA	TRBV11-2	TRBJ2-7	CASSLHRGPYEQYF	TGTGCCAGCAGCTTACATAGGGGTCCCTACGAGCAGTACTTC
NA	NA	TRBV23-1	TRBJ2-7	CARQVYEQYF	TGCGCCAGACAGGTCTACGAGCAGTACTTC
TRBD2	NA	TRBV11-2	TRBJ2-3	CASITSAGVSTDTQYF	TGTGCCAGCATCACGAGTGCGGGAGTGAGCACAGATACGCAGTATTTT
TRBD2	once	TRBV5-1	TRBJ2-3	CASSLAGVRTDTQYF	TGCGCCAGCAGTCTAGCGGGAGTCAGGACAGATACGCAGTATTTT
NA	NA	TRBV30	TRBJ1-1	CAWSVYRPDETGNTEAFF	TGTGCCTGGAGTGTATATAGGCCCGATGAGACGGGGAACACTGAAGCTTTCTTT
NA	NA	TRBV28	TRBJ1-1	CASSLSYVTEAFF	TGTGCCAGCAGTTTGAGTTATGTCACTGAAGCTTTCTTT
TRBD2	NA	TRBV4-3	TRBJ2-3	CASSQDRPAGSDTQYF	TGCGCCAGCAGCCAAGATCGTCCAGCGGGAAGTGATACGCAGTATTTT
NA	NA	TRBV5-4	TRBJ2-2	CASSLPCGDPGELFF	TGTGCCAGCAGCTTGCCTTGCGGAGACCCCGGGGAGCTGTTTTTT
NA	NA	TRBV6-1	TRBJ1-3	CASSDPPIVSGNTIYF	TGTGCCAGCAGTGACCCCCCCATTGTGAGCGGAAACACCATATATTTT
TRBD2	NA	TRBV4-3	TRBJ2-1	CASSQDGVGLGCEQFF	TGCGCCAGCAGCCAAGATGGGGTAGGACTAGGATGTGAGCAGTTCTTC
TRBD2	NA	TRBV27	TRBJ2-3	CASSLGLAEISYTQYF	TGTGCCAGCAGTCTTGGACTAGCGGAGATTTCATATACGCAGTATTTT
NA	NA	TRBV15	TRBJ2-7	CATSIFLAGQREEQYF	TGTGCCACCAGCATCTTTTTAGCGGGACAGAGGGAAGAGCAGTACTTC
NA	NA	TRBV30	TRBJ2-3	CAWSPNPVRRGPDTQYF	TGTGCCTGGAGCCCTAATCCCGTCCGGAGGGGGCCGGATACGCAGTATTTT
NA	NA	TRBV7-2	TRBJ2-7	CASSSQGSDLRSYEQYF	TGTGCCAGCAGCTCCCAGGGTTCCGATTTACGCTCCTACGAGCAGTACTTC
TRBD2	NA	TRBV25-1	TRBJ2-5	CASSWLAGDIQETQYF	TGTGCCAGCAGTTGGCTAGCGGGAGACATTCAAGAGACCCAGTACTTC
NA	NA	TRBV28	TRBJ2-7	CASSHASYPSLVRSYEQYF	TGTGCCAGCAGCCATGCTTCGTACCCGTCTTTGGTGCGGTCCTACGAGCAGTACTTC
NA	NA	TRBV6-1	TRBJ2-5	CASSIHTWETQYF	TGTGCCAGCAGTATCCACACCTGGGAGACCCAGTACTTC
TRBD2	once	TRBV15	TRBJ2-3	CATSRDSGKDTQYF	TGTGCCACCAGCAGAGATAGCGGGAAAGATACGCAGTATTTT
NA	NA	TRBV27	TRBJ2-7	CASSLLGVAQEESEQYF	TGTGCCAGCAGTCTTCTCGGGGTAGCCCAAGAAGAATCCGAGCAGTACTTC
TRBD2	once	TRBV19	TRBJ2-7	CASSWTSGTEQYF	TGTGCCAGTAGTTGGACTAGCGGGACCGAGCAGTACTTC
TRBD2	NA	TRBV4-1	TRBJ2-7	CASSNREGDYEQYF	TGCGCCAGCAGCAACCGGGAGGGGGACTACGAGCAGTACTTC
TRBD2	NA	TRBV5-6	TRBJ2-7	CASSLPAGGFAYEQYF	TGTGCCAGCAGCTTGCCAGCGGGAGGGTTTGCGTACGAGCAGTACTTC
TRBD2	NA	TRBV7-2	TRBJ2-5	CASSLGRGVYQETQYF	TGTGCCAGCAGCTTGGGACGGGGGGTGTACCAAGAGACCCAGTACTTC
TRBD2	NA	TRBV5-3	TRBJ2-5	CARIVRYVAGGGVETQYF	TGTGCCAGAATAGTACGGTATGTAGCGGGAGGAGGAGTAGAGACCCAGTACTTC
TRBD2	NA	TRBV5-4	TRBJ2-3	CASSLVWREGRDTQYF	TGTGCCAGCAGCTTGGTGTGGCGGGAGGGCCGGGATACGCAGTATTTT
NA	NA	TRBV5-1	TRBJ2-7	CASSSGLSSYEQYF	TGCGCCAGCAGCTCGGGACTTAGCTCCTACGAGCAGTACTTC
NA	NA	TRBV6-1	TRBJ2-2	CASSDSGWNTGELFF	TGTGCCAGCAGTGACTCAGGGTGGAACACCGGGGAGCTGTTTTTT
TRBD1	NA	TRBV2	TRBJ2-7	CASSGQGNSYEQYF	TGTGCCAGCAGTGGACAGGGGAACTCCTACGAGCAGTACTTC
TRBD1	NA	TRBV6-4	TRBJ2-2	CASRTGEDTGELFF	TGTGCCAGCCGGACAGGGGAGGACACCGGGGAGCTGTTTTTT
NA	NA	TRBV7-6	TRBJ2-3	CASSLDYSFTDTQYF	TGTGCCAGCAGCTTAGACTATAGTTTCACAGATACGCAGTATTTT